These 32 T cell receptor beta chains share one sample of origin, sequenced in a study of cytomegalovirus exposure and HLA in healthy donors. With 60 Vbeta and 13 Jbeta primers, the PCR was carried out. Profiling relied on immunoSEQ multiplex PCR, and the TCRdb table lists in-frame clones only, not all of them. The table lists some 110,000 clones, 76% of them singletons. Input material: PBMCs. These receptors came from a middle-aged man in good health and CMV-seronegative.

J is TRBJ2-7 and V is TRBV7-2, with 9 nucleotides matching TRBD1. CDR1 is SGHTA, CDR2 FQGNSA, per germline. This CDR3 contains 12 residues. The V gene end was trimmed by 4 bases and the J gene end by 7 bases; junction bases not matched to a gene: 2. In nucleotides, the CDR3 is TGTGCCAGCAGCTCGACAGGGGGAGAGCAGTACTTC. This codes for CASSSTGGEQYF.

The rearrangement joins TRBV18 to TRBJ1-4; TRBD1 might be the D (5 bases). Germline V gene lookup returns CDR1 KGHSH and CDR2 LQKENI. V gave up 0 bases and J gave up 8 bases, with 10 bases separating them. The CDR3 covers 14 residues. CDR3 nucleotide sequence: TGTGCCAGCTCACCACCGGGGCCTGGAGAAAAACTGTTTTTT. Its translation: CASSPPGPGEKLFF. The variable domain in full, with the rest retrieved from reference TRBV18 and TRBJ1-4, is NAGVMQNPRHLVRRRGQEARLRCSPMKGHSHVYWYRQLPEEGLKFMVYLQKENIIDESGMPKERFSAEFPKEGPSILRIQQVVRGDSAAYFCASSPPGPGEKLFFGSGTQLSVL.

The genes are TRBV5-6 and TRBJ1-4, with TRBD1 identical over 9 bases. The CDR3 has 16 residues. With 4 bases clipped from V and 4 bases from J, the junction kept 8 bases outside the gene matches. The germline V gene has CDR1 SGHDT and CDR2 YYEEEE. The CDR3 protein is CASSTRDRAGNEKLFF. The CDR3 DNA reads as TGTGCCAGCAGCACCCGGGACAGGGCTGGTAATGAAAAACTGTTTTTT.

In this sample, this clone turned up a few times. CDR3 amino acids: CASSWVGGANEQFF. Here the CDR3 DNA reads TGTGCCAGTAGCTGGGTTGGGGGGGCAAATGAGCAGTTCTTC. V gene TRBV19 combines with J gene TRBJ2-1; a weak D match, TRBD2 (7 bases). CDR1 and CDR2 (germline): LNHDA, SQIVND (reference sequence). Trimming shortened V by 6 bases and J by 7 bases, and 16 bases separated the two germline ends. The CDR3 sequence is 14 residues long.

This clone was recorded a few times. This chain joins TRBV7-3 and TRBJ2-1; TRBD2 aligns across 7 bases. The CDR3 length is 14 residues. Germline V gene lookup returns CDR1 SGHTA and CDR2 FQGTGA. V shed 3 bases and J 4 bases; nucleotides not matched to a gene: 3. CDR3 DNA sequence: TGTGCCAGCAGCTTGGGGGGGAGTTACAATGAGCAGTTCTTC. Translation: CASSLGGSYNEQFF.

Here the CDR3 reads CASSIDLEAGAGNEQFF. CDR3 bases: TGTGCCAGTAGTATAGATCTGGAAGCGGGGGCAGGGAATGAGCAGTTCTTC. The chain has TRBV19 and TRBJ2-1, with 8 bases identical to TRBD2. The CDR3 has 17 residues. V was clipped by 0 bases and J by 7 bases; unmatched bases: 11. Germline assignment: CDR1 LNHDA and CDR2 SQIVND (reference sequence).

This clone was seen more than once but under ten times. This chain's CDR3 is CASSIQESGSPLHF. Written as DNA, the CDR3 is TGTGCCAGCAGCATACAGGAATCTGGATCACCCCTCCACTTT. The rearrangement uses TRBV6-6 and TRBJ1-6; tentatively, D is TRBD1 (5 bases). The germline V gene has CDR1 MNHNY and CDR2 SVGAGI (reference sequence). Trimming shortened V by 6 bases and J by 10 bases, and 16 bases separated the two germline ends. The CDR3 consists of 14 residues.

The V call is TRBV11-2, the J call TRBJ1-5; the match to TRBD1 covers 8 bases. V was clipped by 1 base and J by 7 bases; unmatched bases: 6. Germline CDR1 SGHAT, CDR2 FQNNGV. The CDR3 has 15 residues. The DNA of the CDR3 is TGTGCCAGCAGCTTAGTGGCAGGGGGCGGACAGCCCCAGCATTTT. It codes for CASSLVAGGGQPQHF.

This clone was seen only once. The chain has TRBV19 and TRBJ2-3, with a weak D call TRBD2 (6 bases). This CDR3 comprises 15 residues. V was shortened by 4 bases and J by 2 bases, with 13 bases between the two germline ends. Per germline, CDR1 LNHDA and CDR2 SQIVND (reference sequence). DNA for the CDR3: TGTGCCAGTAGTACCATCGGGGGAACCACAGATACGCAGTATTTT. Translation: CASSTIGGTTDTQYF.

This clone was picked up a small number of times. V is TRBV6-5 and J is TRBJ1-6; D is unresolved. V dropped 7 bases and J dropped 8 bases, with 18 bases sitting between them. Germline assignment: CDR1 MNHEY and CDR2 SVGAGI. The length of the CDR3 is 15 residues. The CDR3 protein is CASKPDTGYDSPLHF. CDR3 nucleotide sequence: TGTGCCAGCAAACCCGACACCGGATACGATTCACCCCTCCACTTT.

The chain recombines TRBV30 with TRBJ1-3, with a possible D match to TRBD1 (5 bases). The CDR3 runs 14 residues. Germline V gene sequence: CDR1 GTSNPN, CDR2 SVGIG (reference sequence). With 2 bases removed from V and 1 base from J, the gap between germline ends came to 9 bases. In DNA, the CDR3 is TGTGCCTGGAGTCCTGGACATTCTGGAAACACCATATATTTT. This codes for CAWSPGHSGNTIYF.

This chain uses TRBV5-1 with TRBJ2-5; 13 bases agree with TRBD2. In germline, CDR1 is SGHRS, CDR2 YFSETQ. The CDR3 sequence is 15 residues long. V lost 4 bases, J lost 5 bases, and 5 bases stayed unmatched. CDR3 bases: TGCGCCAGCAGCCAACTAGCGGGGGGGTACGAGACCCAGTACTTC. Translated, it gives CASSQLAGGYETQYF.

This clone was observed a single time. The rearrangement uses TRBV6-5 and TRBJ1-1; D is uncertain. The CDR3 runs 12 residues. V was shortened by 5 bases and J by 6 bases, with 10 bases between the two germline ends. Germline V gene lookup returns CDR1 MNHEY and CDR2 SVGAGI. In nucleotides, the CDR3 is TGTGCCAGCAGTGCGGCCGGGGCTGAAGCTTTCTTT. Its protein product is CASSAAGAEAFF.

This rearrangement joins TRBV2 to TRBJ1-2; D perhaps matches TRBD1 (5 bases). Germline V CDR1 and CDR2: SNHLY, FYNNEI. The CDR3 is 14 residues long. V lost 5 bases to trimming and J lost 5 bases, with 15 bases between them. CDR3 nucleotide sequence: TGTGCCAGCAGTTCGCTCCAGGGAGGATATGGCTACACCTTC. Translated: CASSSLQGGYGYTF.

The chain is built from TRBV15 and TRBJ1-5, with TRBD1 identical over 8 bases. From germline, CDR1 is LNHNV and CDR2 YYDKDF (reference sequence). The CDR3 has 15 amino acids. V was pared by 1 base and J by 6 bases, with 5 bases of the junction left unmatched. The CDR3 here is CATSRVDRGPQPQHF. DNA for the CDR3: TGTGCCACCAGCAGAGTAGACAGGGGACCTCAGCCCCAGCATTTT.

As for this clone: One end of the junction does not line up with germline, which may come from a read error. The gene calls are TRBV7-9 and TRBJ1-6; TRBD1 agrees at 7 bases. The CDR3 totals 15 residues. Looked up from germline, CDR1 is SEHNR and CDR2 is FQNEAQ (reference sequence). Here the CDR3 DNA reads TGTTCCAGCAGTCCAACCGGGACAGCTAATTCACCCCTCCACTTT. Its protein product is CSSSPTGTANSPLHF.

The V and J genes are TRBV7-3 and TRBJ2-7; 10 bases align to TRBD1. V lost 2 bases, J lost 6 bases, and 7 bases stayed unmatched. The germline CDR1 and CDR2 sequences are SGHTA and FQGTGA. The CDR3 extends over 15 amino acids. The CDR3 spells CASSLGDRGQGEQYF. The CDR3, as DNA: TGTGCCAGCAGCTTAGGTGACAGGGGGCAAGGCGAGCAGTACTTC.

The chain links TRBV27 to TRBJ2-7; TRBD1 matches 8 bases. This CDR3 spans 14 amino acids. With V trimmed by 4 bases and J by 2 bases, 4 bases remained unmatched. The germline V gene encodes CDR1 MNHEY and CDR2 SMNVEV (reference sequence). This chain's CDR3 is CASSSRGLPYEQYV. In nucleotides, the CDR3 is TGTGCCAGCAGTTCCAGGGGGCTCCCCTACGAGCAGTACGTC.

Points on this clone: The junction differs from germline at one of its ends, possibly a read error. At the DNA level, this CDR3 is encoded by other sequences in the same sample as well. V usage is TRBV6-1 and J usage is TRBJ1-1, with 8 bases aligning to TRBD1. Per the germline V gene, CDR1 is MNHNS and CDR2 is SASEGT. The CDR3 runs to 14 residues. CDR3 sequence reads: CASSRQGMNTEAFF. The CDR3, as DNA: TGTGCCAGCAGCAGACAGGGGATGAACACTGAGGCTTTCTTT.

CDR3 amino acids: CASSPLGGINEKLFF. In nucleotides, the CDR3 is TGTGCCAGTAGTCCCCTTGGGGGGATTAATGAAAAACTGTTTTTT. The chain combines TRBV19 with TRBJ1-4; a weak D match, TRBD1 (5 bases). The CDR3 runs 15 residues. Trimming removed 5 bases from V and 4 bases from J, with 14 bases in between. Germline CDR1 and CDR2: LNHDA and SQIVND (reference sequence).

The chain links TRBV19 to TRBJ2-2; 10 bases line up with TRBD2. J was trimmed by 3 bases and V by 5 bases; bases with no gene match: 6. The CDR3 length is 16 residues. Germline V CDR1 and CDR2: LNHDA, SQIVND (reference sequence). In DNA, the CDR3 is TGTGCCAGTAGTGCCAGCGGGGGGGCCGACACCGGGGAGCTGTTTTTT. Its translation: CASSASGGADTGELFF.

The rearrangement uses TRBV5-1 and TRBJ2-7; 11 bases align to TRBD2. With 5 bases clipped from V and 4 bases from J, the junction kept 5 bases outside the gene matches. The CDR3 is 14 amino acids. CDR1 is SGHRS and CDR2 is YFSETQ in the germline V gene. The DNA for the CDR3 is TGCGCCAGCAGATTTAGCGGGGGGGATTACGAGCAGTACTTC. Translation: CASRFSGGDYEQYF.

This chain links TRBV7-3 with TRBJ1-2; TRBD1 aligns across 7 bases. Per germline, CDR1 SGHTA and CDR2 FQGTGA. With V trimmed by 4 bases and J by 10 bases, 15 bases remained unmatched. The CDR3 length is 15 residues. DNA for the CDR3: TGTGCCAGCAGCTCGTCGCCAGACAGGGCATTCGACTACACCTTC. Protein: CASSSSPDRAFDYTF.

This clone came up a few times. The chain is built from TRBV7-3 and TRBJ1-4; D gene uncertain. The CDR3 loop spans 18 amino acids. Trimming shortened V by 0 bases and J by 8 bases, and 22 bases separated the two germline ends. The germline V gene encodes CDR1 SGHTA and CDR2 FQGTGA. In DNA form, the CDR3 reads TGTGCCAGCAGCTTAACTCTTTCTCCGGGGTTTGTTTGGGAAAAACTGTTTTTT. Translating gives CASSLTLSPGFVWEKLFF.

This chain uses TRBV4-1 with TRBJ2-1, with 9 bases identical to TRBD2. Germline CDR1 and CDR2: MGHRA and YSYEKL. The CDR3 consists of 18 residues. V dropped 0 bases and J dropped 0; count of bases not matched to a gene: 6. The CDR3 loop is CASSQDIAGAFSYNEQFF. The CDR3, as DNA: TGCGCCAGCAGCCAAGATATAGCGGGGGCCTTCTCCTACAATGAGCAGTTCTTC.

The chain combines TRBV6-1 with TRBJ2-1; 7 bases match TRBD1. Looked up from germline, CDR1 is MNHNS and CDR2 is SASEGT. Losses at the gene ends were 4 bases for V and 0 bases for J; bases not matched to a gene: 3. CDR3 length: 15 residues. The CDR3 nucleotides read TGTGCCAGCAGTGTCGACAGGGTCTCCTACAATGAGCAGTTCTTC. As protein: CASSVDRVSYNEQFF.

The rearrangement uses TRBV7-6 and TRBJ2-5; 8 nucleotides align to TRBD1. This CDR3 contains 15 residues. CDR1 and CDR2 (germline): SGHVS, FNYEAQ. Trimming cost V 1 base and J 7 bases; bases outside gene matches: 8. The CDR3 DNA sequence: TGTGCCAGCAGCTTAGGGCCGGGACAGGCGGGGACCCAGTACTTC. It is translated as CASSLGPGQAGTQYF.

This sequence joins TRBV19 and TRBJ1-4; D is uncertain. CDR1 and CDR2 (germline): LNHDA, SQIVND (reference sequence). This CDR3 region has 15 residues. V shed 4 bases and J shed 0 bases, with 9 bases lying between them. CDR3: CASSTEITTNEKLFF. Here the CDR3 DNA reads TGTGCCAGTAGTACGGAGATCACAACTAATGAAAAACTGTTTTTT.

The chain uses TRBV7-9 and TRBJ2-3; D not certain. The CDR3 runs 12 residues. From germline, CDR1 is SEHNR and CDR2 FQNEAQ (reference sequence). Trimming cost V 1 base and J 6 bases, with 5 bases left between them. CDR3 in amino acids: CASSLGADTQYF. CDR3 nucleotides: TGTGCCAGCAGCTTAGGGGCGGATACGCAGTATTTT.

This clone has only a few counts. The chain has TRBV4-2 and TRBJ2-4, with a possible D match to TRBD2 (5 bases). The ends were cut back, 1 base at V and 3 bases at J, with 19 bases in the middle. The CDR3 totals 18 residues. Germline assignment: CDR1 LGHNA and CDR2 YNFKEQ. The CDR3 region is CASSQVRPRYGDKNIQYF. CDR3 sequence (DNA): TGTGCCAGCAGCCAAGTGAGGCCCCGTTACGGGGACAAAAACATTCAGTACTTC.

This sequence joins TRBV29-1 and TRBJ2-7, with TRBD1 matching 7 bases. The CDR3 extends over 14 amino acids. With V trimmed by 5 bases and J by 3 bases, 10 bases remained unmatched. Germline values: CDR1 SQVTM, CDR2 ANQGSEA. Here the CDR3 reads CSVYLHGTDYEQYF. CDR3 in DNA: TGCAGCGTTTACTTGCATGGGACAGACTACGAGCAGTACTTC.

The V call is TRBV6-5, the J call TRBJ1-4; TRBD1 might be the D (5 bases). CDR1 and CDR2 (germline): MNHEY, SVGAGI. This CDR3 has 14 amino acids. V was clipped by 7 bases and J by 7 bases, with 16 bases between them. The CDR3 bases are TGTGCCAGCACGCGGGGGTCGGGAGGTGAAAAACTGTTTTTT. This sequence encodes CASTRGSGGEKLFF.